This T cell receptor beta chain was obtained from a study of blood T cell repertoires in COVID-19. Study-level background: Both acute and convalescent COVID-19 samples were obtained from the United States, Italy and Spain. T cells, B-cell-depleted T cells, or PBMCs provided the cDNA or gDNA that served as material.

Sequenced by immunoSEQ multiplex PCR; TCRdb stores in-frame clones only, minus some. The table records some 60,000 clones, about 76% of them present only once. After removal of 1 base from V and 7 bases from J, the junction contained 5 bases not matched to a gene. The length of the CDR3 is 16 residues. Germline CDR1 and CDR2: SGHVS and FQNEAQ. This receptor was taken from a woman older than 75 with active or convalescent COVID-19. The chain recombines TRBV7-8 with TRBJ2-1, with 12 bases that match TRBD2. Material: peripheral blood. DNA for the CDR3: TGTGCCAGCAGCTTAGTGGCTAGCGGGGGGGTAAATGAGCAGTTCTTC. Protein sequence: CASSLVASGGVNEQFF.